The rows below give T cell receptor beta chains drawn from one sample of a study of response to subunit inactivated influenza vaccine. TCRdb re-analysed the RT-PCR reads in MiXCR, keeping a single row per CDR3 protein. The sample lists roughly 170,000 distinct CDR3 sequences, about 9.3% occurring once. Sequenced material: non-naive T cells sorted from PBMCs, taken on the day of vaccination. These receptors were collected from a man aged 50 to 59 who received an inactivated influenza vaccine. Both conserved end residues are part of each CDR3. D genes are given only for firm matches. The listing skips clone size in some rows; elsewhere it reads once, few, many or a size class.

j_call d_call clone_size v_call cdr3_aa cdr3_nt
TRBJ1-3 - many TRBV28 CASSLGGGGNTIYF TGTGCCAGCAGTTTAGGCGGAGGTGGAAACACCATATATTTT
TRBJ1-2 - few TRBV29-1 CSVEQATGSYTF TGCAGCGTTGAACAGGCTACGGGTAGCTACACCTTC
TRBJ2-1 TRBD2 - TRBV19 CASSIRGGNEQFF TGTGCCAGTAGTATCCGGGGGGGAAATGAGCAGTTCTTC
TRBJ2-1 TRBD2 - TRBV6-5 CASSYKAGERYNEQFF TGTGCCAGCAGTTACAAGGCGGGGGAGAGGTACAATGAGCAGTTCTTC
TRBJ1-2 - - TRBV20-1 CSARDGAISGGYGYTF TGCAGTGCTAGAGATGGGGCTATCTCGGGGGGCTATGGCTACACCTTC
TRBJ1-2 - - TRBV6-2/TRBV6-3 CASSYPEGRHYGYTF TGTGCCAGCAGTTACCCCGAGGGGCGACACTATGGCTACACCTTC
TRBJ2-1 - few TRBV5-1 CASSASLGGYNEQFF TGCGCCAGCAGCGCTAGCCTGGGCGGCTACAATGAGCAGTTCTTC
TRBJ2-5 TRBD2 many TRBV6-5 CASSYSPSGQETQYF TGTGCCAGCAGTTACTCACCTAGCGGGCAAGAGACCCAGTACTTC
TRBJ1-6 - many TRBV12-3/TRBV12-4 CASSLSGRNNSPLHF TGTGCCAGCAGTTTGTCAGGACGCAATAATTCACCCCTCCACTTT
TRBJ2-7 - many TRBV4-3 CASSQDLGNYEQYF TGCGCCAGCAGCCAAGATCTGGGGAACTACGAGCAGTACTTC
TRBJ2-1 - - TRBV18 CASSPLGTVIVHEQFF TGTGCCAGCTCACCACTAGGGACGGTGATTGTTCATGAGCAGTTCTTC
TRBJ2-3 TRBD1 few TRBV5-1 CASSYLLTGVDTQYF TGCGCCAGCAGCTATCTCCTGACAGGGGTAGATACGCAGTATTTT
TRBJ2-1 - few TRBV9 CASSADPGQINEQFF TGTGCCAGCAGCGCCGACCCCGGACAGATCAATGAGCAGTTCTTC
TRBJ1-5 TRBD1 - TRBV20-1 CSASAGTALNQPQHF TGCAGTGCTAGTGCCGGGACAGCACTGAATCAGCCCCAGCATTTT
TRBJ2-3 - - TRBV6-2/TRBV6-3 CASSWSLYPVPSDTQYF TGTGCCAGCAGTTGGAGTCTTTACCCGGTGCCCTCAGATACGCAGTATTTT
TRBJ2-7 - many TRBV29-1 CSVESSSYEQYF TGCAGCGTTGAATCCTCATCCTACGAGCAGTACTTC
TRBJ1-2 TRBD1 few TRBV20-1 CSAIPGTGNYGYTF TGCAGTGCAATACCCGGGACAGGGAACTATGGCTACACCTTC
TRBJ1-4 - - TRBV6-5 CASSTPGEKLYF TGTGCCAGCAGCACCCCAGGTGAAAAACTGTATTTT
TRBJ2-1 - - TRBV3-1 CASRHQDWNYNEQFF TGTGCCAGCAGGCATCAGGACTGGAACTACAATGAGCAGTTCTTC
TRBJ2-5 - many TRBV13 CASSAGPQGVQETQYF TGTGCCAGCAGCGCGGGCCCACAGGGCGTCCAAGAGACCCAGTACTTC
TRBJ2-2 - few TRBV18 CASSQQVAAGELFF TGTGCCAGCTCACAACAGGTCGCTGCCGGGGAGCTGTTTTTT
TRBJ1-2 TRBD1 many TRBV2 CASTRQGDYGYTF TGTGCCAGCACACGACAGGGAGACTATGGCTACACCTTC
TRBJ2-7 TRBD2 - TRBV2 CASSPLRLAGGRTSSYEQYF TGTGCCAGCAGTCCCTTGAGGCTAGCGGGAGGCAGAACTAGCTCCTACGAGCAGTACTTC
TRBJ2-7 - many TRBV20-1 CSAQRAIGDYEQYF TGCAGTGCCCAAAGGGCGATCGGGGACTACGAGCAGTACTTC
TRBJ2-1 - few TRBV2 CASKRVEGFNEQFF TGTGCCAGCAAGAGGGTTGAGGGCTTTAATGAGCAGTTCTTC
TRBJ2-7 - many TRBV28 CASSLHPRREQYF TGTGCCAGCAGTTTACACCCCAGGCGAGAGCAGTACTTC
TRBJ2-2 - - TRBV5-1 CASSRVSGTGELFF TGCGCCAGCAGTCGGGTTTCAGGCACCGGGGAGCTGTTTTTT
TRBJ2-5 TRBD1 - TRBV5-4 CASSSRTGGAETQYF TGTGCCAGCAGCTCGCGGACAGGGGGCGCAGAGACCCAGTACTTC
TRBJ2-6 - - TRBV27 CASSLAAALSSGANVLTF TGTGCCAGCAGTTTGGCCGCCGCGCTCTCCTCTGGGGCCAACGTCCTGACTTTC
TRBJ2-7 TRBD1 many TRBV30 CAWSYLPGQEAYEQYF TGTGCCTGGAGTTATCTTCCGGGACAGGAGGCCTACGAGCAGTACTTC
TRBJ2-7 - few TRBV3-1 CASSRNGGSSYEQYF TGTGCCAGCAGCCGAAATGGGGGCAGCTCCTACGAGCAGTACTTC
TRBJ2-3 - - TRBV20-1 CSASQFLSGDTQYF TGCAGTGCTTCCCAGTTCCTCTCGGGAGATACGCAGTATTTT
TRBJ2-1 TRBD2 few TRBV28 CASSPRILAGGGNEQFF TGTGCCAGCAGCCCCCGAATCCTAGCGGGGGGGGGCAATGAGCAGTTCTTC
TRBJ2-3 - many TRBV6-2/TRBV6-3 CASNDRQFTDTQYF TGTGCCAGCAATGACCGACAGTTCACAGATACGCAGTATTTT
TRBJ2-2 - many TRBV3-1 CASSHTGTSNTGELFF TGTGCCAGCAGCCATACCGGGACTTCCAACACCGGGGAGCTGTTTTTT
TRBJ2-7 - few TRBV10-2 CASSERPNYEQYF TGCGCCAGCAGTGAGAGGCCCAACTACGAGCAGTACTTC
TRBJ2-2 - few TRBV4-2 CASSQEGGYTGELFF TGTGCCAGCAGCCAAGAGGGGGGTTACACCGGGGAGCTGTTTTTT
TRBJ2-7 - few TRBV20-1 CSATRQGVYEQYF TGCAGTGCTACTAGACAAGGAGTCTACGAGCAGTACTTC
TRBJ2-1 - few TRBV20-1 CSASSKRNEQFF TGCAGTGCTAGTTCGAAGAGAAATGAGCAGTTCTTC
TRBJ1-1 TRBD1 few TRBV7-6 CASSRTGVSTEAFF TGTGCCAGCAGCCGGACAGGGGTCTCGACTGAAGCTTTCTTT
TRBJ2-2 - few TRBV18 CASSPPGMNTGELFF TGTGCCAGCTCACCACCAGGGATGAACACCGGGGAGCTGTTTTTT
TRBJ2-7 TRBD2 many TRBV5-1 CASSLETGLAGVVEQYF TGCGCCAGCAGCCTAGAAACCGGACTAGCGGGAGTTGTCGAGCAGTACTTC
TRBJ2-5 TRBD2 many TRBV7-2 CASSRNTVAGVETQYF TGTGCCAGCAGCCGAAACACGGTAGCGGGAGTTGAGACCCAGTACTTC
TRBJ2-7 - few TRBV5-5 CASSLPDPYEQYF TGTGCCAGCAGCTTGCCAGATCCCTACGAGCAGTACTTC
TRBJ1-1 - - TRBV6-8 CASSYSNWQGGPNGTEAFF TGTGCCAGCAGTTACTCGAATTGGCAAGGAGGACCGAACGGCACTGAAGCTTTCTTT
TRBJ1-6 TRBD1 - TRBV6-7 CASGTGPSPLHF TGTGCCAGCGGGACAGGGCCGTCACCCCTCCACTTT
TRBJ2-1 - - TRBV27 CASSLERPPYNEQFF TGTGCCAGCAGTTTAGAGCGGCCTCCTTACAATGAGCAGTTCTTC
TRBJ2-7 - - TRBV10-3 CAISEVGSSYEQYF TGTGCCATCAGTGAGGTGGGTAGCTCCTACGAGCAGTACTTC
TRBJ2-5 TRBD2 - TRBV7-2 CASSLDHSGRAGTQYF TGTGCCAGCAGCTTAGACCATAGCGGGAGGGCCGGGACCCAGTACTTC
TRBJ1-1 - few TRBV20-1 CSPSGVGTEAFF TGCAGTCCGAGTGGGGTTGGGACTGAAGCTTTCTTT
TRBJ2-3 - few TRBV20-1 CSARAPPVMGGDTQYF TGCAGTGCTAGAGCCCCCCCCGTAATGGGGGGAGATACGCAGTATTTT
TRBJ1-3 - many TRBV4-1 CASSQGLGRSLSGNTIYF TGCGCCAGCAGCCAAGGTCTCGGCAGGTCCCTCTCTGGAAACACCATATATTTT
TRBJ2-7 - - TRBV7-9 CAISTGVFNHYEQYF TGTGCCATCAGCACCGGGGTCTTTAACCATTACGAGCAGTACTTC
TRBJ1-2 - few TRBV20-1 CSADSSFYGYTF TGCAGTGCAGACAGCTCCTTCTATGGCTACACCTTC
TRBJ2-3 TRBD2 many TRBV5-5 CASSRLAGSTDTQYF TGTGCCAGCAGTAGACTAGCGGGGTCAACAGATACGCAGTATTTT
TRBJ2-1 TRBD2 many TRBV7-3 CASSLMGRTSLSYNEQFF TGTGCCAGCAGCTTAATGGGAAGGACTAGCCTCTCCTACAATGAGCAGTTCTTC
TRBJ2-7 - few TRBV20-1 CSARDSLSSYEQYF TGCAGTGCTAGAGACAGCCTCAGCTCCTACGAGCAGTACTTC